This TCR beta chain was captured in a study of early T cells in non-severe SARS-CoV-2 infection. Per germline, CDR1 MNHEY and CDR2 SVGEGT. The V gene end was trimmed by 7 bases and the J gene end by 6 bases; junction bases not matched to a gene: 7. The CDR3 runs 13 residues. Individual cDNA molecules were tagged with unique molecular identifiers, the study reported. MiXCR, applied by TCRdb to the 5' RACE reads, yields one record per CDR3 protein. Among some 42,000 distinct CDR3 sequences, 5% to 6.5% were seen once, and the ten largest hold around 8%. The chain uses TRBV6-2 or TRBV6-3 and TRBJ2-5, with 8 bases fitting TRBD2. This TCR derives from an adult who was a healthcare worker with PCR-confirmed SARS-CoV-2 infection or an uninfected control (not recorded which). The specimen comprised whole blood, sampled at baseline. The CDR3 sequence is CASKLGGAQTQYF. The CDR3 nucleotides are TGTGCCAGCAAGCTCGGGGGGGCGCAGACCCAGTACTTC.